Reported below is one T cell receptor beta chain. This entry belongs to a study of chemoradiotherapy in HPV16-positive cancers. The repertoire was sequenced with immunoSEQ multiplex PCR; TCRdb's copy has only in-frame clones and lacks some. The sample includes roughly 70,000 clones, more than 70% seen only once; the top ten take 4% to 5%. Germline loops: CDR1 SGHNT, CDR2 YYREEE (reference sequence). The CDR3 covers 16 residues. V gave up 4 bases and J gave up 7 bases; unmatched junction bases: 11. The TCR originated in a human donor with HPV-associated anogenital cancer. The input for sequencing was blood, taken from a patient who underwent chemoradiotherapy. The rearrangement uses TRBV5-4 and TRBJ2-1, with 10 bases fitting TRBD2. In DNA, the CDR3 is TGTGCCAGCAGCAGATGGGGACTAGCGAGAACTAATGAGCAGTTCTTC. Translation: CASSRWGLARTNEQFF.